The following is a T cell receptor beta chain sequence with its context. The antigen remains unidentified. This CDR3 contains 15 residues. The germline V gene has CDR1 SGHTA and CDR2 FQGNSA. With 5 bases removed from V and 5 bases from J, the gap between germline ends came to 18 bases. These data belong to a study of cytomegalovirus exposure and HLA in healthy donors. The study, taken as a whole, reports: A later analysis appeared to link common viral pathogens to several of the most significant clusters. In all likelihood, a cluster of highly shared sequence variants was a sequencing artifact.

The PCR employed 60 Vbeta primers together with 13 Jbeta primers. Repertoires were generated with immunoSEQ multiplex PCR, while TCRdb's copy carries only in-frame clones and drops some. The sample shows approximately 140,000 clones, over 70% of them seen only once. The sequencing sample was made of PBMCs. The chain combines TRBV7-2 with TRBJ2-5, with a possible D match to TRBD1 (6 bases). The clonotype originates from a male donor in good health and CMV-seronegative. The DNA for the CDR3 is TGTGCCAGCAGCCATTCTACGGGGCAGGGGGAGACCCAGTACTTC. Translating it yields CASSHSTGQGETQYF.